The rows below give T cell receptor beta chains drawn from one sample of a study of blood T cell repertoires in COVID-19. Generated by immunoSEQ multiplex PCR, the TCRdb table keeps only in-frame clones and is missing some. The table records more than 85,000 clones, under 85% of them present only once. The sequenced sample consisted of peripheral blood. The receptors derive from a human donor in a cohort sampled during active COVID-19. Both conserved end residues are part of each CDR3. The order of the fields is clone size, D gene, J gene, V gene, CDR3 DNA, CDR3 protein. A D gene is named only where the DNA matches it firmly. Part of the rows lack a size; the others show once, few, many or a class for expanded clones.

.	.	TRBJ2-5	TRBV18	TGTGCCAGCTCGGACTCGGGGGTGGCGGAGACCCAGTACTTC	CASSDSGVAETQYF
.	TRBD1	TRBJ2-7	TRBV3-1/TRBV3-2	TGTGCCAGCAGCCAAGGGGGACAGACCTACGAGCAGTACTTC	CASSQGGQTYEQYF
once	TRBD1	TRBJ1-3	TRBV6-5	TGTGCCAGCCGCCGGGACAGGGGAACAGGAAACACCATATATTTT	CASRRDRGTGNTIYF
.	.	TRBJ2-4	TRBV21-1	TGTGCCAGCAGCAAACGAGGGACTAGCGGCAAAAACATTCAGTACTTC	CASSKRGTSGKNIQYF
.	TRBD1	TRBJ1-4	TRBV4-1	TGCGCCAGCAGCCTGGACAGGGCAACTAATGAAAAACTGTTTTTT	CASSLDRATNEKLFF
.	TRBD1	TRBJ1-2	TRBV7-2	TGTGCCAGCAGCTTAGGGGGCCCGGACAGGAACTATGGCTACACCTTC	CASSLGGPDRNYGYTF
.	.	TRBJ2-5	TRBV3-1/TRBV3-2	TGTGCCAGCAGCCAGCAGGGTGTTCAAGAGACCCAGTACTTC	CASSQQGVQETQYF
.	TRBD1	TRBJ1-5	TRBV19	TGTGCCAGTAGTATTAGGGGGACAGACAATCAGCCCCAGCATTTT	CASSIRGTDNQPQHF
.	TRBD1	TRBJ2-7	TRBV6-5	TGTGCCAGCAGTTACTCGAACCAAGGACAGGGTCACGAGCAGTACTTC	CASSYSNQGQGHEQYF
.	TRBD2	TRBJ2-4	TRBV23-1	TGCGCCAGCAGTCCCCGGACTAGCGGAGATAGAGCCAAAAACATTCAGTACTTC	CASSPRTSGDRAKNIQYF
.	TRBD2	TRBJ2-5	TRBV9	TGTGCCAGCAGCCAGACTAGCGGGAGGGCCCAAGAGACCCAGTACTTC	CASSQTSGRAQETQYF
.	.	TRBJ1-2	TRBV11-2	TGTGCCAGCAGCCCGCTCGCCGGTCTGGGCTACACCTTC	CASSPLAGLGYTF
.	TRBD2	TRBJ2-5	TRBV2	TGTGCCAGCAGTCAGGGACTAGCCCAAGAGACCCAGTACTTC	CASSQGLAQETQYF
.	.	TRBJ1-1	TRBV2	TGTGCCAGCAGTGGTGACAAGAACACTGAAGCTTTCTTT	CASSGDKNTEAFF
.	TRBD1	TRBJ2-1	TRBV7-3	TGTGCCAGCAGCTTGTTCGAGTACAGGGGCAACAATGAGCAGTTCTTC	CASSLFEYRGNNEQFF
.	.	TRBJ2-2	TRBV27	TGTGCCAGCAGTTCCGGGGACTACACCGGGGAGCTGTTTTTT	CASSSGDYTGELFF
few	.	TRBJ2-7	TRBV29-1	TGCAGCGTTGAAGAAGGGGACAACACCTACGAGCAGTACTTC	CSVEEGDNTYEQYF
.	.	TRBJ1-1	TRBV2	TGTGCCAGCATTCCCCGGCAGGGGAACACTGAAGCTTTCTTT	CASIPRQGNTEAFF
.	TRBD1	TRBJ1-2	TRBV5-1	TGCGCCAGCAGCTTGCAGACAGGGGATGGGTACACCTTC	CASSLQTGDGYTF
.	TRBD1	TRBJ1-2	TRBV28	TGTGCCAGCAGTCACGGACAGGGCACCTATGGCTACACCTTC	CASSHGQGTYGYTF
once	TRBD2	TRBJ2-3	TRBV10-1	TGCGCCAGCGCACCCGGACTAGTCCCGAGTGATACGCAGTATTTT	CASAPGLVPSDTQYF
.	TRBD1	TRBJ2-2	TRBV27	TGTGCCAGCAGCTCAGGGGGCGCGGGCACCGGGGAGCTGTTTTTT	CASSSGGAGTGELFF
.	.	TRBJ1-4	TRBV7-2	TGTGCCAGCAGTCTAGCCTGGAGAGTAAATGAAAAACTGTTTTTT	CASSLAWRVNEKLFF
.	TRBD2	TRBJ2-5	TRBV14	TGTGCCAGCAGCCAGGAGGGACTAGCGGGGTACCAAGAGACCCAGTACTTC	CASSQEGLAGYQETQYF
.	TRBD2	TRBJ2-1	TRBV5-1	TGCGCCAGCAGCCCGGCTTACTCGAGCGGGGGGACCTACAATGAGCAGTTCTTC	CASSPAYSSGGTYNEQFF
.	.	TRBJ1-1	TRBV14	TGTGCCAGCAGCTTTGGGGGGTCGAGGAACACTGAAGCTTTCTTT	CASSFGGSRNTEAFF
.	TRBD1	TRBJ1-1	TRBV6-1	TGTGCCAGCAGTGAACGACAGGGAACTGAAGCTTTCTTT	CASSERQGTEAFF
.	.	TRBJ1-5	TRBV10-3	TGTGCCATCAGTTTACAGAATCAGCCCCAGCATTTT	CAISLQNQPQHF
.	.	TRBJ1-2	TRBV12-3/TRBV12-4	TGTGCCAGCAGTCCGACAGTAGGCTATGGCTACACCTTC	CASSPTVGYGYTF
.	TRBD1	TRBJ2-3	TRBV3-1/TRBV3-2	TGTGCCAGCAGCCAAGGACAGGGGGTTTCCACAGATACGCAGTATTTT	CASSQGQGVSTDTQYF
once	.	TRBJ2-7	TRBV9	TGTGCCAGCAGCGTAACGGGGAGGACTACAGCGGACGAGCAGTACTTC	CASSVTGRTTADEQYF
.	TRBD2	TRBJ2-1	TRBV5-1	TGCGCCAGCAGGCCACCGGGGGGGCTCACGCCAAACAATGAGCAGTTCTTC	CASRPPGGLTPNNEQFF
.	.	TRBJ1-2	TRBV6-2/TRBV6-3	TGTGCCAGCAGTTACCTTCCGGACAGCGGCTACACCTTC	CASSYLPDSGYTF
.	.	TRBJ2-1	TRBV24-1	TGTGCCACCAGTGAGCCGGCGGGGATTCCTGGGGAGCAGTTCTTC	CATSEPAGIPGEQFF
once	TRBD1	TRBJ1-1	TRBV7-9	TGTGCCAGCGACAAGGACGGGACAGGGTTGAAGAACACTGAAGCTTTCTTT	CASDKDGTGLKNTEAFF
.	.	TRBJ1-2	TRBV29-1	TGCAGCGCGGAGTGGCAGGGGAGATACTATGGCTACACCTTC	CSAEWQGRYYGYTF
.	TRBD1	TRBJ1-2	TRBV6-4	TGTGCCAGCAGTGACCGGACAGGGAAGGACTATGGCTACACCTTC	CASSDRTGKDYGYTF
.	TRBD2	TRBJ2-1	TRBV2	TGTGCCAGCAGCGGACCCCTAGCGGGGGCGGTCCGGAATGAGCAGTTCTTC	CASSGPLAGAVRNEQFF